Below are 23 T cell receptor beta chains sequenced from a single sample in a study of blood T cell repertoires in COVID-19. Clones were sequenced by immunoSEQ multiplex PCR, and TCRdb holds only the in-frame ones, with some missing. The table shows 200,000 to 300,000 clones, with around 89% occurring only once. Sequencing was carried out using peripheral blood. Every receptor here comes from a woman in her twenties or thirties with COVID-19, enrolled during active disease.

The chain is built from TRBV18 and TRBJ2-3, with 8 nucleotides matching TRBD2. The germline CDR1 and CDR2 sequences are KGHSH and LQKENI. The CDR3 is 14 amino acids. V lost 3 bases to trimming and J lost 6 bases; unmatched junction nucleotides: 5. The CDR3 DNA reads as TGTGCCAGCTCACCTGGTATAGCGGGGGATACGCAGTATTTT. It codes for CASSPGIAGDTQYF.

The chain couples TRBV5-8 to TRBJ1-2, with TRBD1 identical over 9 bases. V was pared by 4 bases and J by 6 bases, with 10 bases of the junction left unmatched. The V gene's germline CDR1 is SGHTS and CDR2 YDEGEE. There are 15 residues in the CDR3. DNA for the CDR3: TGTGCCAGCAGCGCCACCACAGGGGGCTGGGATGGCTACACCTTC. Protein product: CASSATTGGWDGYTF.

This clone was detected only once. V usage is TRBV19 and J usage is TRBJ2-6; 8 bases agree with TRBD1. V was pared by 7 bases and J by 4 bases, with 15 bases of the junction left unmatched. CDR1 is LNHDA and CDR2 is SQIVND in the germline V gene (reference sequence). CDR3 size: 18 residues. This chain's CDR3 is CASTSRWQGAPGANVLTF. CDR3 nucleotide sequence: TGTGCCAGTACTTCCCGATGGCAGGGGGCGCCCGGGGCCAACGTCCTGACTTTC.

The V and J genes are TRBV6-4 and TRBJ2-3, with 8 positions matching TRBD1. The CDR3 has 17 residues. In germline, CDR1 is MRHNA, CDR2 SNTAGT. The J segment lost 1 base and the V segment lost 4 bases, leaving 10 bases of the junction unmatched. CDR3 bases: TGTGCCAGCAGTGCCGCGACAGGGGTTGTAGGCACAGATACGCAGTATTTT. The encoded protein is CASSAATGVVGTDTQYF.

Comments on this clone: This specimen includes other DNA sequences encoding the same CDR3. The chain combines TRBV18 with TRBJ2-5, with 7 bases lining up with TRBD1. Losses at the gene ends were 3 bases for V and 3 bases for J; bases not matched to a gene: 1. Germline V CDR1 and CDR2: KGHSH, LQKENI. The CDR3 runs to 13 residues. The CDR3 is CASSPGTEETQYF. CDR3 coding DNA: TGTGCCAGCTCACCTGGGACAGAAGAGACCCAGTACTTC.

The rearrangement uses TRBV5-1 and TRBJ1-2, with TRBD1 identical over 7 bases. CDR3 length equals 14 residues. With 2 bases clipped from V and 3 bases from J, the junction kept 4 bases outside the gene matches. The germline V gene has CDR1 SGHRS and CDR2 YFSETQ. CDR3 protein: CASSFGTAYYGYTF. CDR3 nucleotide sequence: TGCGCCAGCAGCTTCGGGACAGCCTACTATGGCTACACCTTC. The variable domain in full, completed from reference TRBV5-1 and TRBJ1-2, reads KAGVTQTPRYLIKTRGQQVTLSCSPISGHRSVSWYQQTPGQGLQFLFEYFSETQRNKGNFPGRFSGRQFSNSRSEMNVSTLELGDSALYLCASSFGTAYYGYTFGSGTRLTVV.

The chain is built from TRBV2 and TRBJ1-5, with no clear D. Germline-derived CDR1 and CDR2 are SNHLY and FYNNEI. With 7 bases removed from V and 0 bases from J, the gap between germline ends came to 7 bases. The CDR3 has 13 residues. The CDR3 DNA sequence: TGTGCCAGCACGGAGGGTAGCAATCAGCCCCAGCATTTT. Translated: CASTEGSNQPQHF.

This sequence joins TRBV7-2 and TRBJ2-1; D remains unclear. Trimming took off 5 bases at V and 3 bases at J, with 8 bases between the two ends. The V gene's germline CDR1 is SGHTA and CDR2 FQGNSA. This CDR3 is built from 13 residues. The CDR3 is CASSPGGYNEQFF. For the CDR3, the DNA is TGTGCCAGCAGCCCCGGCGGCTACAATGAGCAGTTCTTC. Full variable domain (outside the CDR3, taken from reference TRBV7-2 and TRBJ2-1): GAGVSQSPSNKVTEKGKDVELRCDPISGHTALYWYRQSLGQGLEFLIYFQGNSAPDKSGLPSDRFSAERTGGSVSTLTIQRTQQEDSAVYLCASSPGGYNEQFFGPGTRLTVL.

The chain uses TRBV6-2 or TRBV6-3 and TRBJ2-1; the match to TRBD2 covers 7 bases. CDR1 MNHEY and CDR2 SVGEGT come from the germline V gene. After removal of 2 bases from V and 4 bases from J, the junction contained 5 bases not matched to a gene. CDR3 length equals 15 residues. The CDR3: CASSYGEGPYNEQFF. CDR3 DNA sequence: TGTGCCAGCAGTTACGGGGAGGGGCCATACAATGAGCAGTTCTTC.

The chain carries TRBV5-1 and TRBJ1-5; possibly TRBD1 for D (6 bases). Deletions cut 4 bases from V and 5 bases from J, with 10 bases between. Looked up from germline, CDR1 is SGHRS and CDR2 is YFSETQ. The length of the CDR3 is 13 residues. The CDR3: CASSQGRDQPQHF. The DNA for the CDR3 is TGCGCCAGCAGCCAGGGGAGGGATCAGCCCCAGCATTTT.

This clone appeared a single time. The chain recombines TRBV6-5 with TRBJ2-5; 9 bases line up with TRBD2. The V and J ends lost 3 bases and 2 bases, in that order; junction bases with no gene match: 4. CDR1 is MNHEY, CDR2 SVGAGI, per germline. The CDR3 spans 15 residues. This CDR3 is CASSYMTSGQETQYF. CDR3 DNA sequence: TGTGCCAGCAGTTATATGACTAGCGGACAAGAGACCCAGTACTTC.

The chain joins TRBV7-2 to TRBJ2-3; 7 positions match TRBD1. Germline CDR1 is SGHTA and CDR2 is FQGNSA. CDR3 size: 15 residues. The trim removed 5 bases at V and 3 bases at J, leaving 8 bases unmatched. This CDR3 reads CASSPEGGPTDTQYF. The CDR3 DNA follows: TGTGCCAGCAGCCCAGAAGGGGGCCCGACAGATACGCAGTATTTT.

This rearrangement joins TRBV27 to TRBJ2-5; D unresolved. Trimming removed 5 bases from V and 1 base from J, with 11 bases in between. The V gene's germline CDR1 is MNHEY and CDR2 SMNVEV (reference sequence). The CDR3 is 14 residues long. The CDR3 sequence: CASSSQSLQETQYF. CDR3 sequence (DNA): TGTGCCAGCAGTAGCCAAAGCCTCCAAGAGACCCAGTACTTC.

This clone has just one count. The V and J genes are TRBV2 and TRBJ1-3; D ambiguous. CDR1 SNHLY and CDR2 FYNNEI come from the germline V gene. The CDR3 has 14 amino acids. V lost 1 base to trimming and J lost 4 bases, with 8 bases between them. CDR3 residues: CASSEGAGGNTIYF. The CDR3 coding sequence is TGTGCCAGCAGTGAAGGGGCAGGAGGAAACACCATATATTTT.

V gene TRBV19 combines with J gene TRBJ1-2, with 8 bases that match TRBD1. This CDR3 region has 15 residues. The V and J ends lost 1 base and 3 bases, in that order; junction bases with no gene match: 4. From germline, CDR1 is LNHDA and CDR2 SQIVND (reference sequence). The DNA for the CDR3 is TGTGCCAGTAGTATAGTAAGGGGACAGGACTATGGCTACACCTTC. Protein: CASSIVRGQDYGYTF.

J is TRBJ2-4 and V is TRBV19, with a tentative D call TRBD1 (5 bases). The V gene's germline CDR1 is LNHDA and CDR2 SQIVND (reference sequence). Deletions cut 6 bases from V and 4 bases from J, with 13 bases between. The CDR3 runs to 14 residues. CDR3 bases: TGTGCCAGTAGGGGGCAGGTCTCTAAAAACATTCAGTACTTC. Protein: CASRGQVSKNIQYF.

Here the CDR3 reads CASSYSGWAQPQHF. CDR3 bases: TGTGCCAGCAGTTATTCTGGGTGGGCCCAGCCCCAGCATTTT. The V gene is TRBV6-2 or TRBV6-3, the J gene TRBJ1-5; D is unresolved. The V and J ends lost 3 bases and 7 bases respectively, with 13 bases between them. There are 14 residues in the CDR3. CDR1 and CDR2 from the germline V gene are MNHEY and SVGEGT.

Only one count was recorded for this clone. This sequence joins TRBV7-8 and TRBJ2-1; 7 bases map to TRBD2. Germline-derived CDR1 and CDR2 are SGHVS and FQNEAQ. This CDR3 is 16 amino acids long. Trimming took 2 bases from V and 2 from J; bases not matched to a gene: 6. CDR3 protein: CASSLYSGEAYNEQFF. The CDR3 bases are TGTGCCAGCAGCTTATACAGCGGGGAGGCCTACAATGAGCAGTTCTTC.

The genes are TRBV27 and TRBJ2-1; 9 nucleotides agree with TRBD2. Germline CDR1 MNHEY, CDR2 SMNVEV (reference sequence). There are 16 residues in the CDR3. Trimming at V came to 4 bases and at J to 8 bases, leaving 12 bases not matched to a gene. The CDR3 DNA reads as TGTGCCAGCAGTTCCGGGACTAGCAGCCATAGGGATGAGCAGTTCTTC. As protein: CASSSGTSSHRDEQFF.

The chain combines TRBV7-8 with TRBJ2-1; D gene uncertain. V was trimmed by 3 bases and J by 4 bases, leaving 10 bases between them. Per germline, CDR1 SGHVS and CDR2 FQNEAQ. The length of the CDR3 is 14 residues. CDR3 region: CASSFISEYNEQFF. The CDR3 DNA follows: TGTGCCAGCAGCTTTATCTCCGAGTACAATGAGCAGTTCTTC.

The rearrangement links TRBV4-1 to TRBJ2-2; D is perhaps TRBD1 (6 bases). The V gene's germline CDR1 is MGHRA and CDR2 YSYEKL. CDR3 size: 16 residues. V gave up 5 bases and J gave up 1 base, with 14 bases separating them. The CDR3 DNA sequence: TGCGCCAGCAGCACAATTCGGGGACAGAACACCGGGGAGCTGTTTTTT. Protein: CASSTIRGQNTGELFF.

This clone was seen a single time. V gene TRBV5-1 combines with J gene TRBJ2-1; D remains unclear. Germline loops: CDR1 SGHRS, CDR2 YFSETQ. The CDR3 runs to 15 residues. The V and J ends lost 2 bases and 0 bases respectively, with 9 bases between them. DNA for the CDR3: TGCGCCAGCAGCTTTCCTCCGAGCTCCTACAATGAGCAGTTCTTC. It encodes CASSFPPSSYNEQFF. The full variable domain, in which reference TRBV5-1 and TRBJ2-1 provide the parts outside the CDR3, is KAGVTQTPRYLIKTRGQQVTLSCSPISGHRSVSWYQQTPGQGLQFLFEYFSETQRNKGNFPGRFSGRQFSNSRSEMNVSTLELGDSALYLCASSFPPSSYNEQFFGPGTRLTVL.

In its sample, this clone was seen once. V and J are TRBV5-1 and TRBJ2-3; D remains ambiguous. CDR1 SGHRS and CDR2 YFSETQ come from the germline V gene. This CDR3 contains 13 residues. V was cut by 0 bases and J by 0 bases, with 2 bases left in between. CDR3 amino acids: CASSLASTDTQYF. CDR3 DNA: TGCGCCAGCAGCTTGGCTAGCACAGATACGCAGTATTTT.